This TCR beta chain is from a study of post-analysis software for immune sequencing data. Study-wide context: Some patients lacked subtype; others had relapsing-remitting, secondary progressive or progressive-relapsing disease. Study findings and constraints: Patients used a handful of TRBV segments, including TRBV5-6, TRBV5-1 and TRBV20-1, more often than controls. The authors found that F measure strongly co-clustered same-batch samples.

This clonotype was seen a few times. The antigen is not known. The germline V gene has CDR1 DFQATT and CDR2 SNEGSKA (reference sequence). The CDR3 totals 14 residues. V was cut by 1 base and J by 1 base, with 9 bases left in between. Unique molecular identifiers were built into the TCR beta cDNA libraries. TCRdb ran MiXCR on the PCR reads and lists one entry per CDR3 protein. The repertoire includes almost 700,000 distinct CDR3 sequences, more than 50% of them detected once, and about 11% sits in the top ten. The J gene is TRBJ2-3, the V gene TRBV20-1; no reliable D call. The sequence was obtained from a girl aged 2-10 years with multiple sclerosis. The sample was blood. CDR3 in amino acids: CSARADSGTDTQYF. The CDR3 region has the DNA TGCAGTGCTAGAGCTGACTCAGGCACAGATACGCAGTATTTT.